This TCR beta chain was found in a study of blood T cells in healthy people across ages (dated by TCRdb to about 2015). Some background on the complete study: In model experiments, template switching captured about one uniquely barcoded TCR beta cDNA molecule for every two T cells. Using deep sequencing normalized with unique cDNA molecular identifiers, the study measured how TCR beta repertoire diversity changes with age. Four age groups were formed from the donors: young (average approximately 15 years), middle-aged (more than 35), aged (approximately 60) and long-lived (more than 75). Donors of different ages were randomly distributed across sequencing lanes to avoid experimental bias. Two additional independent replicas of 1 million unique cDNA reads from the same blood draw were analyzed for two donors (one aged 18 to 30 and one aged 80 or older).

V is pared back by 7 bases and J by 9 bases, with 18 bases lying between the germline termini. The CDR3 runs 13 residues from the cysteine to the phenylalanine. The retained sequence is limited to the CDR3, 39 bases, with the frame set at the first base. Details on this clonotype: Its antigen is unknown. There are no base qualities to consult, and no much larger clone falls within one base.

What the work shows at the level of the full study, not this receptor alone: Because donor CMV infection status was unknown, age-related changes in expanded clonotypes were potentially confounded. The long-lived group showed more naive CD4+ T cells, fewer expanded clones and increased TCR diversity than the aged group, suggesting age selection. As age increased, observed TCR beta diversity per million T cells dropped in a roughly linear way, and a significant reduction was already evident by age approximately 40. Because profiling used bulk unsorted PBMCs, naive and antigen-experienced compartments could not be compared conclusively. Total diversity estimates from one million sequenced T cells were considered lower bounds and underestimates. Observed TCR beta diversity correlated strongly with the percentage of naive T cells measured by flow cytometry.

The donors were roughly 40 Caucasian individuals from Russia, aged 6 to 90 years, who were systemically healthy. Ten milliliters of peripheral blood were collected from each donor into EDTA-treated Vacutainer tubes. PBMCs were isolated by Ficoll-Paque density-gradient centrifugation, with at least 6 million obtained per sample. Trizol reagent was used to extract total RNA from PBMCs, with at least 6 micrograms per sample. Naive CD45RAhigh/CD27high T cell percentages were measured by flow cytometry on a PBMC aliquot from every donor. Libraries were made using 5' RACE. The instrument given in TCRdb is Illumina HiSeq 2500. A second PCR of about 6 to 11 cycles was run with a J-beta primer mix and a sample-barcoded 5' primer. A unique molecular identifier was introduced onto each TCR beta cDNA molecule by a template-switch 5' adaptor carrying 12 random nucleotides. Each sample yielded at least 3 million CDR3-containing paired-end reads. All of the RNA was converted into first-strand cDNA using the Mint cDNA synthesis kit, with a TRBC-specific oligonucleotide serving as the primer. Following uracil-DNA glycosylase treatment, all cDNA underwent a first 18-cycle PCR with the universal primers M1SS and BC2_uni_R. Processing in the source paper ran as follows. For normalization, 1 million high-quality reads were randomly selected from each sample, with every read carrying a distinct molecular identifier. Reads with shared molecular identifiers were discarded instead of being binned into consensus sequences. MiTCR, run with a Q25 quality threshold and the strictest error-elimination algorithm, handled CDR3 identification, clonotype clustering and error correction. A nonparametric unseen species model using Euler transformation provided a lower-bound estimate of total TCR beta diversity. TCRdb handled the public reads itself, with Q25 trimming in fastp and clone calling in MiXCR, and kept productive beta chains. Records with the same CDR3 protein are collapsed into one entry carrying the most frequent genes and DNA. The V and J calls shown here were made by TCRdb, not taken from the authors' results. The sample table holds around 780,000 distinct CDR3 sequences, of which roughly 56% were seen once. Around 25% of the sample lies in the top ten.

This sequence was found in a man aged 40-55 years in good health. The receptor chain draws on TRBV12-3 or TRBV12-4 and TRBJ2-5, with the D segment identity uncertain. Material for sequencing was blood. The CDR3 has the sequence CASTLGIANSQYF. The nucleotide sequence reads TGTGCCAGCACCCTAGGTATCGCGAATTCCCAGTACTTC.